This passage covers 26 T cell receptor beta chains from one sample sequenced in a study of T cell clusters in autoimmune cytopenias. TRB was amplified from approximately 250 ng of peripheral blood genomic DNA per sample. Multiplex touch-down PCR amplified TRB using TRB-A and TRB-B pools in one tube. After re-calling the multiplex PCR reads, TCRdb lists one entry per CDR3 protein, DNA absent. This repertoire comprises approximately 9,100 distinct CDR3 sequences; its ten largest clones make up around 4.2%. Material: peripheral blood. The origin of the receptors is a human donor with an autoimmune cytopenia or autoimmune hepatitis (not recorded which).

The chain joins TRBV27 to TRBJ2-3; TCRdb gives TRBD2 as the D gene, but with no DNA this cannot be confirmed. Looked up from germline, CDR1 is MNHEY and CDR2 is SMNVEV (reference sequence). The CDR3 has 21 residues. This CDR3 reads CASSLSQLGLAGGFSTDTQYF.

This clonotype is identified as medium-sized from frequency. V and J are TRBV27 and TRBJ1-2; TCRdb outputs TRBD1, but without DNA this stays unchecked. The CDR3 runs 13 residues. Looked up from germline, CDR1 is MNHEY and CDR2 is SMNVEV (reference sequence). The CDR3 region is CASSSWTGAGYTF.

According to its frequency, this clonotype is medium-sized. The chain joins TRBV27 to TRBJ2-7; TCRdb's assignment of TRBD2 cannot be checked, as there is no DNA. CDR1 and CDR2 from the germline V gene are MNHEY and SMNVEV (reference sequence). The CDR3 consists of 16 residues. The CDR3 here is CASNLPLPLVCTVQYF.

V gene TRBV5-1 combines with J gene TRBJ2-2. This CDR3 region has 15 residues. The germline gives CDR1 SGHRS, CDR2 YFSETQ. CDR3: CASSLGQIGTGELFF. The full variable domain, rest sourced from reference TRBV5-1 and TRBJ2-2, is KAGVTQTPRYLIKTRGQQVTLSCSPISGHRSVSWYQQTPGQGLQFLFEYFSETQRNKGNFPGRFSGRQFSNSRSEMNVSTLELGDSALYLCASSLGQIGTGELFFGEGSRLTVL.

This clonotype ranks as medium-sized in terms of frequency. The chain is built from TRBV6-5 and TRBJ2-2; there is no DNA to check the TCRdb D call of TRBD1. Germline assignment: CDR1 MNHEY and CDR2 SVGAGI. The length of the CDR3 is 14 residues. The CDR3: CASSTGQGTGELFF.

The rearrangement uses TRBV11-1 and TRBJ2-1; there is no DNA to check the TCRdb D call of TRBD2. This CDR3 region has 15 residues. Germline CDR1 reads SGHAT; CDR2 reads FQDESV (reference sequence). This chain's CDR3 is CASSSDGSGVNEQFF.

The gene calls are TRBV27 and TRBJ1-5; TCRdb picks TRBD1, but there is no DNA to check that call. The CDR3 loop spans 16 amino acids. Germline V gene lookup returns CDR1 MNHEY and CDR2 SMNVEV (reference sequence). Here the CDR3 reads CASSFNGGGSNQPQHF.

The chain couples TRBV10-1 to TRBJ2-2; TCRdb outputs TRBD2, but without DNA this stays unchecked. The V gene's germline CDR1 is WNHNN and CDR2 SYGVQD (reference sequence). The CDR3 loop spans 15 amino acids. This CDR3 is CASSPSGRSTGELFF.

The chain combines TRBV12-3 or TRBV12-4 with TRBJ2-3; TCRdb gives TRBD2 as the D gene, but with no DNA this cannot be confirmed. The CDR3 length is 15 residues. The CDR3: CASSLASGYTDTQYF.

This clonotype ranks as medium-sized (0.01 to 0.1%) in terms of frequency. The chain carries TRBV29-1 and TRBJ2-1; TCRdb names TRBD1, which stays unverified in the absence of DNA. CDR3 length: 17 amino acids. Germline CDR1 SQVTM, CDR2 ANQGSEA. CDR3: CSVENPRTGGVRNEQFF.

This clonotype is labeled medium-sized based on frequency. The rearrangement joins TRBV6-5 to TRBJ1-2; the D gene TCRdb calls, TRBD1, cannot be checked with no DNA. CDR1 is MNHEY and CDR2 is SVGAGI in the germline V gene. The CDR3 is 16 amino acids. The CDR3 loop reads CATLPQGFANYYGYTF.

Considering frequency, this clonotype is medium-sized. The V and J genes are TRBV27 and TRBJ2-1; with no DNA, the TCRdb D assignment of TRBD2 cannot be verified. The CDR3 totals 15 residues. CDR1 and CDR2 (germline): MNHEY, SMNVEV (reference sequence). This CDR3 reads CASSFSTSGIHEQFF.

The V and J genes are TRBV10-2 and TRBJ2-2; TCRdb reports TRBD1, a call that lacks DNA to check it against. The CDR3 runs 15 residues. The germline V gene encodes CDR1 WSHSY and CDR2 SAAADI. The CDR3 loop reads CASSAGTTNTGELFF.

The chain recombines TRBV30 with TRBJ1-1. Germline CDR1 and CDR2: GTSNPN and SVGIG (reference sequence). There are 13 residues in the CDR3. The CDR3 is CAWRYGEYGEAFF.

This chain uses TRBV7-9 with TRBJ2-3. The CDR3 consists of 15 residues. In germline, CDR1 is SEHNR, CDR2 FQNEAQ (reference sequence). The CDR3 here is CASSSSASSTDTQYF.

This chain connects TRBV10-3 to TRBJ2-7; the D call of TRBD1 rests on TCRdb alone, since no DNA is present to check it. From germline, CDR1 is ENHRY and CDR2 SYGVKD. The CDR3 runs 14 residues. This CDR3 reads CASYSGTEAYEQYF.

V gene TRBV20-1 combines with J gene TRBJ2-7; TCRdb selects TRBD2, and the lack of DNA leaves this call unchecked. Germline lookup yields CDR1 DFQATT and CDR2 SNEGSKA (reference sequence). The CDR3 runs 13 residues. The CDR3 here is CSPWTSGSYEQYF.

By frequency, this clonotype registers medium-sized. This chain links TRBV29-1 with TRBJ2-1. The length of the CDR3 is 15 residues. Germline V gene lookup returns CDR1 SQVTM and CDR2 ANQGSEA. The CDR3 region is CSVESMEFHRNEQFF.

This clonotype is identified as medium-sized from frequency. CDR3 residues: CASSFHEGAQETQYF. The chain uses TRBV12-3 or TRBV12-4 and TRBJ2-5; TCRdb gives TRBD2 as the D gene, but with no DNA this cannot be confirmed. This CDR3 contains 15 residues.

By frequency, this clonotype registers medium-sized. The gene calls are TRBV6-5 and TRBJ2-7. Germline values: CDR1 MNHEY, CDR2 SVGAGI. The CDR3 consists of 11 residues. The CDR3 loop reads CASGQSYEQYF.

The CDR3 protein is CASSSLSGAYEQYF. The rearrangement links TRBV5-6 to TRBJ2-7; TCRdb names TRBD2, which stays unverified in the absence of DNA. There are 14 residues in the CDR3. Germline CDR1 is SGHDT and CDR2 is YYEEEE.

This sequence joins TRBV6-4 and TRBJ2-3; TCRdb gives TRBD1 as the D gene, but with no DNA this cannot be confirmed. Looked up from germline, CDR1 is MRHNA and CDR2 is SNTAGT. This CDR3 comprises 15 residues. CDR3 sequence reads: CASSDRAGSLDTQYF.

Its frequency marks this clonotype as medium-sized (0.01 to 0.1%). This CDR3 is CASSPIPYNEQFF. The gene calls are TRBV18 and TRBJ2-1. Per germline, CDR1 KGHSH and CDR2 LQKENI. CDR3 length: 13 residues.

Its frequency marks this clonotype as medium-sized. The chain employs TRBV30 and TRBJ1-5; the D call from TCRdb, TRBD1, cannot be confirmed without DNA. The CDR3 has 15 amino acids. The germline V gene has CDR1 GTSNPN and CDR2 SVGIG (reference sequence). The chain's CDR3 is CAWSHRAGSNQPQHF. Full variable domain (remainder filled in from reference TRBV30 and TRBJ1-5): SQTIHQWPATLVQPVGSPLSLECTVEGTSNPNLYWYRQAAGRGLQLLFYSVGIGQISSEVPQNLSASRPQDRQFILSSKKLLLSDSGFYLCAWSHRAGSNQPQHFGDGTRLSIL.

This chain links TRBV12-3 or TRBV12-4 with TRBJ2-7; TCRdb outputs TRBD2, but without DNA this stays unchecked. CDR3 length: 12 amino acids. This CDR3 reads CASGLAPYEQYF.

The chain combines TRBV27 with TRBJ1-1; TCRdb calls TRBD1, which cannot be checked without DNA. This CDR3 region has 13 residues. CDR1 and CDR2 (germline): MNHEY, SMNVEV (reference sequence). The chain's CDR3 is CASSWDRASEAFF.